A single sample is the source of the 18 T cell receptor beta chains below, sequenced in a study of blood T cell repertoires in COVID-19. Assay used: immunoSEQ multiplex PCR; TCRdb lists only in-frame clones, some missing. Counted here are under 150,000 clones, over 75% occurring once; the ten biggest clones make up roughly 2.2%. Sample: peripheral blood. The receptors stem from a man aged 70 or older with active COVID-19.

The chain recombines TRBV12-5 with TRBJ1-1; 8 bases fit TRBD1. V trimming: 0 bases; J trimming: 2 bases; junction bases outside the gene matches: 14. The CDR3 sequence is 19 residues long. The V gene's germline CDR1 is LGHNT and CDR2 FRNRAP. This CDR3 is CASGLVQGEDSTLNTEAFF. The CDR3 coding sequence is TGTGCTAGTGGTTTGGTACAGGGGGAAGACTCTACCCTTAACACTGAAGCTTTCTTT.

V and J are TRBV6-5 and TRBJ2-7; D gene uncertain. The CDR3 totals 14 residues. V was trimmed by 2 bases and J by 6 bases, leaving 14 bases between them. The V gene's germline CDR1 is MNHEY and CDR2 SVGAGI. The CDR3 loop is CASSYIPAAAEQYF. The CDR3 bases are TGTGCCAGCAGTTACATACCGGCGGCCGCCGAGCAGTACTTC.

This clone was counted between two and nine times. The V call is TRBV4-3, the J call TRBJ1-6; a weak D match, TRBD1 (5 bases). The CDR3 sequence is 15 residues long. V was pared by 1 base and J by 8 bases, with 12 bases between. CDR1 and CDR2 from the germline V gene are LGHNA and YSLEER. The CDR3 DNA follows: TGCGCCAGCAGCCAAGTGGGGGGAAGAGATTCACCCCTCCACTTT. Translating it yields CASSQVGGRDSPLHF.

The chain employs TRBV13 and TRBJ2-7; the match to TRBD2 covers 11 bases. Germline V gives CDR1 PRHDT, CDR2 FYEKMQ (reference sequence). This CDR3 contains 18 residues. Trimming took 1 base from V and 1 from J; bases not matched to a gene: 9. The CDR3 loop is CASSLVGSGRAWSYEQYF. For the CDR3, the DNA is TGTGCCAGCAGCTTAGTTGGTAGCGGGAGGGCCTGGTCCTACGAGCAGTACTTC.

This clone has a handful of counts. This chain joins TRBV11-2 and TRBJ2-1; no clear D gene. V gave up 5 bases and J gave up 7 bases, with 12 bases separating them. CDR1 SGHAT and CDR2 FQNNGV come from the germline V gene. The CDR3 has 13 amino acids. CDR3 sequence (DNA): TGTGCCAGCAGCCTACCTCAGGATAATGAGCAGTTCTTC. Translating gives CASSLPQDNEQFF.

Only one count was recorded for this clone. J is TRBJ2-3 and V is TRBV6-5; 7 bases match TRBD1. The CDR3 runs 15 residues. Germline trimming cut 2 bases from V and 5 bases from J; bases unmatched to any gene: 7. CDR1 MNHEY and CDR2 SVGAGI come from the germline V gene. CDR3 DNA sequence: TGTGCCAGCAGTTACGGTAGGGGGCCTGGAGATACGCAGTATTTT. Protein: CASSYGRGPGDTQYF.

This clone has only a few counts. The chain recombines TRBV28 with TRBJ2-7, with a tentative D call TRBD2 (5 bases). CDR3 length: 14 amino acids. V gave up 3 bases and J gave up 3 bases, with 12 bases separating them. CDR1 and CDR2 (germline): MDHEN, SYDVKM. The CDR3 DNA reads TGTGCCAGCAGTTTGGCGGGTGAGAACTACGAGCAGTACTTC. Translating gives CASSLAGENYEQYF.

The chain employs TRBV5-1 and TRBJ2-5; 10 nucleotides agree with TRBD1. Trimming at V came to 4 bases and at J to 2 bases, leaving 5 bases not matched to a gene. Germline-derived CDR1 and CDR2 are SGHRS and YFSETQ. The CDR3 totals 15 residues. The CDR3 region is CASSGGTGAQETQYF. CDR3 coding DNA: TGCGCCAGCAGCGGGGGGACAGGGGCTCAAGAGACCCAGTACTTC.

The chain employs TRBV2 and TRBJ2-3; 12 bases match TRBD2. Germline CDR1 is SNHLY and CDR2 is FYNNEI. V dropped 8 bases and J dropped 3; count of bases not matched to a gene: 6. The CDR3 length is 15 residues. The CDR3 spells CASSWTSGKTDTQYF. The CDR3, as DNA: TGTGCCAGCTCCTGGACTAGCGGGAAGACAGATACGCAGTATTTT.

CDR3 sequence (DNA): TGTGCCAGCAGCTTGGGAGGGCATATCGGTGAAAAACTGTTTTTT. Protein sequence: CASSLGGHIGEKLFF. The V and J genes are TRBV5-6 and TRBJ1-4, with D hard to call. From germline, CDR1 is SGHDT and CDR2 YYEEEE. CDR3 length: 15 amino acids. V was shortened by 0 bases and J by 7 bases, with 13 bases between the two germline ends.

The V gene is TRBV7-2, the J gene TRBJ2-2; the D gene is possibly TRBD2 (6 bases). The germline V and J ends were trimmed by 1 base and 5 bases, with 14 bases remaining between them. Germline values: CDR1 SGHTA, CDR2 FQGNSA. This CDR3 contains 16 residues. CDR3: CASSLGARAGTGELFF. CDR3 DNA: TGTGCCAGCAGCTTAGGGGCCAGGGCGGGGACCGGGGAGCTGTTTTTT. The full variable domain, with the rest looked up from reference TRBV7-2 and TRBJ2-2, is GAGVSQSPSNKVTEKGKDVELRCDPISGHTALYWYRQSLGQGLEFLIYFQGNSAPDKSGLPSDRFSAERTGGSVSTLTIQRTQQEDSAVYLCASSLGARAGTGELFFGEGSRLTVL.

The chain's CDR3 is CASSFGQGQPQHF. The CDR3 region has the DNA TGTGCCAGCAGCTTCGGACAGGGTCAGCCCCAGCATTTT. The rearrangement links TRBV7-9 to TRBJ1-5; TRBD1 aligns across 8 bases. Germline CDR1 reads SEHNR; CDR2 reads FQNEAQ (reference sequence). This CDR3 contains 13 residues. J lost 6 bases, V lost 3 bases, and 1 base had no gene match.

This chain uses TRBV29-1 with TRBJ1-1, with D perhaps TRBD1 (6 bases). From germline, CDR1 is SQVTM and CDR2 ANQGSEA. Trimming took off 7 bases at V and 5 bases at J, with 17 bases between the two ends. CDR3 length equals 13 residues. The CDR3 protein is CSARGARRTEAFF. CDR3 bases: TGCAGCGCCCGGGGGGCTAGGAGGACTGAAGCTTTCTTT.

This chain joins TRBV5-8 and TRBJ1-2; 8 bases map to TRBD1. The V gene's germline CDR1 is SGHTS and CDR2 YDEGEE. CDR3 length: 14 residues. Trimming removed 4 bases from V and 2 bases from J; junction bases left unmatched: 4. The CDR3 DNA reads TGTGCCAGCAGCCGACAGGGGCAAAACTATGGCTACACCTTC. Protein product: CASSRQGQNYGYTF. The variable domain in full, completed from reference TRBV5-8 and TRBJ1-2, reads EAGVTQSPTHLIKTRGQQATLRCSPISGHTSVYWYQQALGLGLQFLLWYDEGEERNRGNFPPRFSGRQFPNYSSELNVNALELEDSALYLCASSRQGQNYGYTFGSGTRLTVV.

The rearrangement uses TRBV29-1 and TRBJ1-1; 8 nucleotides align to TRBD1. Germline assignment: CDR1 SQVTM and CDR2 ANQGSEA. The V and J ends lost 0 bases and 1 base, in that order; junction bases with no gene match: 4. The CDR3 has 15 amino acids. Here the CDR3 reads CSVEDSGGPNTEAFF. The CDR3 DNA sequence: TGCAGCGTTGAAGACTCAGGGGGCCCGAACACTGAAGCTTTCTTT.

The chain joins TRBV4-2 to TRBJ1-1; D unclear. Deletions cut 0 bases from V and 2 bases from J, with 10 bases between. The germline V gene has CDR1 LGHNA and CDR2 YNFKEQ. This CDR3 is 15 amino acids long. In DNA, the CDR3 is TGTGCCAGCAGCCAAGAGCCGGGATTAAACACTGAAGCTTTCTTT. Its protein is CASSQEPGLNTEAFF.

This clone was seen more than once but under ten times. The chain is built from TRBV20-1 and TRBJ2-3; D remains ambiguous. Per germline, CDR1 DFQATT and CDR2 SNEGSKA (reference sequence). The CDR3 extends over 10 amino acids. Deletions cut 5 bases from V and 6 bases from J, with 6 bases between. CDR3 sequence (DNA): TGCAGTGCTCCACGGGATACGCAGTATTTT. Amino acids: CSAPRDTQYF.

The J gene is TRBJ2-1, the V gene TRBV2; a possible D gene is TRBD1 (5 bases). V dropped 4 bases and J dropped 8 bases, with 12 bases sitting between them. The CDR3 length is 13 residues. Looked up from germline, CDR1 is SNHLY and CDR2 is FYNNEI. The CDR3 nucleotides read TGTGCCAGCAGTGTTATGTGGGGCGATGAGCAGTTCTTC. As protein: CASSVMWGDEQFF. Filled out from reference TRBV2 and TRBJ2-1, the complete variable domain reads EPEVTQTPSHQVTQMGQEVILRCVPISNHLYFYWYRQILGQKVEFLVSFYNNEISEKSEIFDDQFSVERPDGSNFTLKIRSTKLEDSAMYFCASSVMWGDEQFFGPGTRLTVL.